Shown below are 20 T cell receptor beta chains from a single sample sequenced in a study of T cells in Graves' hyperthyroidism and ophthalmopathy. RNA transcripts yielded amplified TCR beta CDR3 regions. The TCR CDR3 first-round RT-PCR relied on the HTBI primer set. Each CDR3 protein is one row after TCRdb ran MiXCR on the multiplex PCR reads. Among hundreds of thousands of distinct CDR3 sequences, approximately 25% were seen once, and the ten largest hold about 11%. Material: blood. The receptors shown here come from a woman in her 30s with Graves' ophthalmopathy.

This rearrangement joins TRBV10-3 to TRBJ1-1; no definite D call. CDR3 size: 15 residues. The V and J ends lost 8 bases and 0 bases respectively, with 16 bases between them. The germline gives CDR1 ENHRY, CDR2 SYGVKD. CDR3 amino acids: CAIGEGGQMNTEAFF. CDR3 coding DNA: TGTGCCATCGGGGAAGGAGGGCAGATGAACACTGAAGCTTTCTTT.

This clonotype was detected a few times. The chain combines TRBV12-3 or TRBV12-4 with TRBJ2-7, with D possibly matching TRBD2 (7 bases). Trimming cost V 6 bases and J 5 bases, with 17 bases left between them. CDR3 length: 14 residues. CDR3 coding DNA: TGTGCCAGCAGAGAAACAGGGAGGGTCGACGAGCAGTACTTC. Amino acids: CASRETGRVDEQYF.

This clonotype was picked up many times. V gene TRBV7-9 combines with J gene TRBJ2-7; D unresolved. Germline V CDR1 and CDR2: SEHNR, FQNEAQ (reference sequence). The CDR3 consists of 12 residues. The V and J ends lost 5 bases and 3 bases respectively, with 8 bases between them. In DNA, the CDR3 is TGTGCCAGCAGCCCGCCCAGCTACGAGCAGTACTTC. This encodes CASSPPSYEQYF.

The table lists this clonotype with many counts. This chain joins TRBV20-1 and TRBJ1-2; no definite D call. CDR3 length equals 15 residues. CDR1 DFQATT and CDR2 SNEGSKA come from the germline V gene (reference sequence). V lost 1 base to trimming and J lost 2 bases, with 14 bases between them. The DNA for the CDR3 is TGCAGTGCTAGAGCACTCGAAGATAACAACTATGGCTACACCTTC. Encoded protein: CSARALEDNNYGYTF.

This clonotype appeared many times. This sequence joins TRBV18 and TRBJ2-6; a weak D match, TRBD1 (5 bases). The CDR3 is 16 amino acids. The germline V and J ends were trimmed by 1 base and 2 bases, with 9 bases remaining between them. The V gene's germline CDR1 is KGHSH and CDR2 LQKENI. The CDR3 DNA is TGTGCCAGCTCACCACAGGACATTACTGGGGCCAACGTCCTGACTTTC. This translates into CASSPQDITGANVLTF.

The chain links TRBV19 to TRBJ1-5; 7 nucleotides match TRBD1. The CDR3 is made up of 13 amino acids. Trimming removed 3 bases from V and 11 bases from J; junction bases left unmatched: 7. Germline V gene sequence: CDR1 LNHDA, CDR2 SQIVND (reference sequence). The CDR3 DNA follows: TGTGCCAGTAGTATCGGAGGGGGCCCGGCCCAGCATTTT. Translated, it gives CASSIGGGPAQHF.

This clonotype was detected many times. The genes are TRBV6-5 and TRBJ1-2; possibly TRBD1 for D (5 bases). V lost 0 bases and J lost 3, with 11 bases in between. This CDR3 contains 15 residues. Germline V gives CDR1 MNHEY, CDR2 SVGAGI. The DNA for the CDR3 is TGTGCCAGCAGTTACTCCGGGGGAGGGGACTATGGCTACACCTTC. Translating it yields CASSYSGGGDYGYTF.

This clonotype was counted many times. The chain is built from TRBV19 and TRBJ1-1; no clear D gene. Germline values: CDR1 LNHDA, CDR2 SQIVND (reference sequence). The V end lost 6 bases, the J end lost 1 base, and 15 bases lay between the germline ends. The CDR3 is 15 amino acids. CDR3 in DNA: TGTGCCAGTAGCCGAATCTCTTCACCGAACACTGAAGCTTTCTTT. Amino acid sequence: CASSRISSPNTEAFF.

This clonotype has at least ten counts. This rearrangement joins TRBV10-3 to TRBJ2-1, with D maybe TRBD1 (6 bases). The ends were cut back, 0 bases at V and 7 bases at J, with 13 bases in the middle. The length of the CDR3 is 15 residues. The germline CDR1 and CDR2 sequences are ENHRY and SYGVKD. CDR3 nucleotide sequence: TGTGCCATCAGTGAGTCTACAGGGAAAGGGAATGAGCAGTTCTTC. Amino acids: CAISESTGKGNEQFF.

The CDR3 DNA follows: TGCAGTGCTAGGACGGACAGGCTCGGTCAGCCCCAGCATTTT. The encoded protein is CSARTDRLGQPQHF. This chain links TRBV20-1 with TRBJ1-5; 7 bases line up with TRBD1. The V gene's germline CDR1 is DFQATT and CDR2 SNEGSKA (reference sequence). CDR3 length: 14 residues. Trimming took 3 bases from V and 6 from J; bases not matched to a gene: 8.

This clonotype was recorded at least ten times. CDR3 residues: CASSFDPGEETQYF. The DNA for the CDR3 is TGTGCCAGCAGCTTCGATCCGGGAGAGGAGACCCAGTACTTC. V is TRBV7-2 and J is TRBJ2-5; TRBD2 might be the D (6 bases). Germline V CDR1 and CDR2: SGHTA, FQGNSA. Trimming removed 3 bases at V and 5 bases at J, with 13 bases between. CDR3 length: 14 amino acids.

This clonotype was recorded at least ten times. The chain combines TRBV29-1 with TRBJ1-2, with D unclear. The length of the CDR3 is 13 residues. In germline, CDR1 is SQVTM, CDR2 ANQGSEA. V lost 0 bases to trimming and J lost 3 bases, with 8 bases between them. CDR3: CSVEDERDYGYTF. The CDR3 DNA reads as TGCAGCGTTGAAGATGAACGGGACTATGGCTACACCTTC.

J is TRBJ2-7 and V is TRBV12-3 or TRBV12-4; a possible D gene is TRBD1 (6 bases). V dropped 9 bases and J dropped 4 bases, with 13 bases sitting between them. The CDR3 is 12 residues long. CDR3 in amino acids: CASAGTNYEQYF. The CDR3 DNA sequence: TGTGCCAGTGCCGGGACAAATTACGAGCAGTACTTC.

At least ten counts were recorded for this clonotype. The rearrangement joins TRBV12-3 or TRBV12-4 to TRBJ2-5; 9 positions match TRBD1. CDR3 length equals 18 residues. Trimming cost V 5 bases and J 1 base; bases outside gene matches: 14. The CDR3 DNA is TGTGCCAGCAGTCAGGACAGGGGATACCAAACCCCCCAAGAGACCCAGTACTTC. Translated, it gives CASSQDRGYQTPQETQYF.

V gene TRBV6-5 combines with J gene TRBJ2-7, with 11 nucleotides matching TRBD2. From germline, CDR1 is MNHEY and CDR2 SVGAGI. V lost 2 bases to trimming and J lost 6 bases; unmatched junction nucleotides: 3. The CDR3 is 14 residues long. The CDR3: CASSYGLAGGEQYF. In DNA form, the CDR3 reads TGTGCCAGCAGTTACGGGCTAGCGGGAGGCGAGCAGTACTTC.

This chain uses TRBV7-8 with TRBJ2-5; a possible D gene is TRBD2 (5 bases). This CDR3 is 13 amino acids long. Germline CDR1 and CDR2: SGHVS and FQNEAQ. V lost 0 bases, J lost 3 bases, and 5 bases lay in between. The CDR3 reads CASSLAEEETQYF. The DNA of the CDR3 is TGTGCCAGCAGCTTAGCGGAGGAAGAGACCCAGTACTTC.

This clonotype has ten or more counts. V and J are TRBV27 and TRBJ2-5; 8 bases fit TRBD2. The length of the CDR3 is 15 residues. The germline gives CDR1 MNHEY, CDR2 SMNVEV (reference sequence). V trimming: 2 bases; J trimming: 5 bases; junction bases outside the gene matches: 7. The chain's CDR3 is CASSLAGTRGETQYF. DNA for the CDR3: TGTGCCAGCAGTTTAGCCGGGACTAGGGGGGAGACCCAGTACTTC.

The chain recombines TRBV6-1 with TRBJ1-2, with D hard to call. The CDR3 loop spans 14 amino acids. Between the trimmed V and J ends, which lost 6 bases and 2 bases, there was a span of 13 bases. Germline-derived CDR1 and CDR2 are MNHNS and SASEGT. The CDR3 DNA sequence: TGTGCCAGCAGGAACGTGACCGAGAACTATGGCTACACCTTC. Translation: CASRNVTENYGYTF.

The table lists this clonotype with many counts. The chain links TRBV28 to TRBJ2-7, with D perhaps matching TRBD2 (5 bases). With 3 bases removed from V and 2 bases from J, the gap between germline ends came to 11 bases. The CDR3 consists of 14 residues. From germline, CDR1 is MDHEN and CDR2 SYDVKM. CDR3 bases: TGTGCCAGCAGTTTTGCCGGGATGACCTACGAGCAGTACTTC. Translated: CASSFAGMTYEQYF. The full variable domain, completed using reference TRBV28 and TRBJ2-7, is DVKVTQSSRYLVKRTGEKVFLECVQDMDHENMFWYRQDPGLGLRLIYFSYDVKMKEKGDIPEGYSVSREKKERFSLILESASTNQTSMYLCASSFAGMTYEQYFGPGTRLTVT.

The sample holds many counts of this clonotype. This rearrangement joins TRBV30 to TRBJ2-7, with a tentative D call TRBD1 (6 bases). Germline assignment: CDR1 GTSNPN and CDR2 SVGIG (reference sequence). Trimming took 0 bases from V and 5 from J, leaving 17 bases between them. The CDR3 has 15 residues. As DNA, the CDR3 is TGTGCCTGGAGTGTATCGGGCAGGGGTGGCCACGAGCAGTACTTC. It encodes CAWSVSGRGGHEQYF.